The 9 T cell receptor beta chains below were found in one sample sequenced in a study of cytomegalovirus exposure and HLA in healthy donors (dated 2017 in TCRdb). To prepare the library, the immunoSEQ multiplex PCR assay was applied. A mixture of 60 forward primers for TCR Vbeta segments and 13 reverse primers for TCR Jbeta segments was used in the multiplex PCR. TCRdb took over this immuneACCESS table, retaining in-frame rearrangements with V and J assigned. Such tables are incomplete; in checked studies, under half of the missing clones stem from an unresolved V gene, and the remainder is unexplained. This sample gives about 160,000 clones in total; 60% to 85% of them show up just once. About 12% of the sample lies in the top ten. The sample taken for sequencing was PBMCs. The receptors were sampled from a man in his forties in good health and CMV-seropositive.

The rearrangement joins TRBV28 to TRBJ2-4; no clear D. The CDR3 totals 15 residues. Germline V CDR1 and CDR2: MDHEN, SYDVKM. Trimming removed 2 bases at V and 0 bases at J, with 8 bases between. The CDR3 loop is CASSLESLAKNIQYF. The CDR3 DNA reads TGTGCCAGCAGTTTAGAGTCCCTAGCCAAAAACATTCAGTACTTC.

The CDR3 nucleotides read TGTGCCAGCAGCTCCAGGACAGGGCCCACAGATACGCAGTATTTT. Translation gives CASSSRTGPTDTQYF. The chain couples TRBV5-4 to TRBJ2-3, with TRBD1 matching over 8 bases. Germline assignment: CDR1 SGHNT and CDR2 YYREEE (reference sequence). Trimming at V came to 3 bases and at J to 2 bases, leaving 5 bases not matched to a gene. CDR3 size: 15 residues.

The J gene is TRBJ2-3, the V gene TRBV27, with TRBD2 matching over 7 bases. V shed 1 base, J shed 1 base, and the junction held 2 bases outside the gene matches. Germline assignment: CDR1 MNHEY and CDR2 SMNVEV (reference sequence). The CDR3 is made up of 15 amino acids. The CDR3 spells CASSLWAGGTDTQYF. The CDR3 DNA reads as TGTGCCAGCAGTTTATGGGCGGGAGGCACAGATACGCAGTATTTT.

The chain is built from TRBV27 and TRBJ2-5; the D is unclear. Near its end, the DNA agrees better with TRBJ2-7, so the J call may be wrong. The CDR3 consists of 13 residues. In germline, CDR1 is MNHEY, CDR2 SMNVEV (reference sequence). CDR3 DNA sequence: TGTGCCAGCAGTTTAGCACGCTTCTACGAGCAGTACTTC. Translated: CASSLARFYEQYF.

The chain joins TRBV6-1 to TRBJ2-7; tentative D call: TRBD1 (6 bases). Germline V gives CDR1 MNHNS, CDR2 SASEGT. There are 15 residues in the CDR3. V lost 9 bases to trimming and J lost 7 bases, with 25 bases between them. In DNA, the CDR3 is TGTGCCAGTCTCAGGGGAGTTGTCGAGACTAAAGAGCAGTACTTC. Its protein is CASLRGVVETKEQYF.

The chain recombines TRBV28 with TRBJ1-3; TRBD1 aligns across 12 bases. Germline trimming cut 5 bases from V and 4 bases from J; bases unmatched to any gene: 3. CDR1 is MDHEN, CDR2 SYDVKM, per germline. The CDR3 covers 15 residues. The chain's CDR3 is CASSTGTGGGNTIYF. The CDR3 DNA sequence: TGTGCCAGCAGTACTGGGACAGGGGGCGGAAACACCATATATTTT.

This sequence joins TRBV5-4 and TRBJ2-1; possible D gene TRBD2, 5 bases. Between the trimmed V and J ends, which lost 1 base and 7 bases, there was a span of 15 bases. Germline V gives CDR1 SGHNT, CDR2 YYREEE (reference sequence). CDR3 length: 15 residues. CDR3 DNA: TGTGCCAGCAGCTTGACTAGTCTCTCAGGAAATGAGCAGTTCTTC. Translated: CASSLTSLSGNEQFF.

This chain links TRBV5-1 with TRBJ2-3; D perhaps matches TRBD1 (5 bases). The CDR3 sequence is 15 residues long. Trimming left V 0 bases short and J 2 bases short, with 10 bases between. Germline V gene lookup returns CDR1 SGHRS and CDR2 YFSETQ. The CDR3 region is CASSLDRSDTDTQYF. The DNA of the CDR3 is TGCGCCAGCAGCTTGGACAGGTCAGACACAGATACGCAGTATTTT. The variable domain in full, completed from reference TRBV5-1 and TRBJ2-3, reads KAGVTQTPRYLIKTRGQQVTLSCSPISGHRSVSWYQQTPGQGLQFLFEYFSETQRNKGNFPGRFSGRQFSNSRSEMNVSTLELGDSALYLCASSLDRSDTDTQYFGPGTRLTVL.

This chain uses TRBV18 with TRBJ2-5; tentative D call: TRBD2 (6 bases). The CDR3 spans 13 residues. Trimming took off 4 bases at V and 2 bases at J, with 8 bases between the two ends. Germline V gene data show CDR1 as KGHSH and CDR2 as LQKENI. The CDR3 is CASSRDLQETQYF. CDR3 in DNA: TGTGCCAGCTCACGGGACTTGCAAGAGACCCAGTACTTC.